The rows below give T cell receptor beta chains drawn from one sample of a study of cytomegalovirus exposure and HLA in healthy donors. The data were produced by immunoSEQ multiplex PCR, yet TCRdb's version contains in-frame clones alone and is incomplete. The sample's table shows roughly 54,000 clones. The sample consisted of PBMCs. These receptors were collected from a woman in her 30s in good health and CMV-seropositive. CDR3s include the opening cysteine and the closing phenylalanine or tryptophan. A D gene is named only where the DNA matches it firmly.

D gene	V gene	J gene	CDR3 length	CDR3 DNA	CDR3 protein
-	TRBV7-8	TRBJ1-1	14	TGTGCCAGCTCGCGCCTCGACAGAAACACTGAAGCTTTCTTT	CASSRLDRNTEAFF
TRBD1	TRBV6-1	TRBJ1-2	18	TGTGCCAGCAGTGCCTCCTTAGGGGACAGATACGTTAACTATGGCTACACCTTC	CASSASLGDRYVNYGYTF
-	TRBV28	TRBJ2-7	12	TGTGCCAGCAGTTTAGGGCAGTACGAGCAGTACTTC	CASSLGQYEQYF
-	TRBV5-1	TRBJ1-1	13	TGCGCCAGCAGCTTGGCCGTGAACACTGAAGCTTTCTTT	CASSLAVNTEAFF
-	TRBV19	TRBJ1-1	14	TGTGCCACCACGGACACGGATGAGAACACTGAAGCTTTCTTT	CATTDTDENTEAFF
-	TRBV4-1	TRBJ2-7	14	TGCGCCAGCAGCCAAGTGGGGAGCTCCTACGAGCAGTACTTC	CASSQVGSSYEQYF
TRBD2	TRBV10-1	TRBJ2-1	19	TGCGCCAGCAGTGAGCCCGGGACTAGCGGAGGGGGGAGGGACAATGAGCAGTTCTTC	CASSEPGTSGGGRDNEQFF
-	TRBV7-9	TRBJ2-3	19	TGTGCCAGCAGCTTAGTCCGGGACCATCCTTGGGGACTCACAGATACGCAGTATTTT	CASSLVRDHPWGLTDTQYF
TRBD1	TRBV7-9	TRBJ2-5	14	TGTGCCAGCAGCCGACGGACAGGGGAAGAGACCCAGTACTTC	CASSRRTGEETQYF
-	TRBV30	TRBJ2-7	18	TGTGCCTGGAGCCCGAATGTGTACCTGTTCGGGAGAAGTTACGAGCAGTACTTC	CAWSPNVYLFGRSYEQYF
TRBD1	TRBV11-2	TRBJ1-1	14	TGTGCCAGCAGCGCTGGACAGGGAGGTACTGAAGCTTTCTTT	CASSAGQGGTEAFF